This T cell receptor (beta chain) was sequenced for a study of shared clonotypes between healthy human individuals. The CDR3 covers 10 residues. Between the trimmed V and J ends, which lost 8 bases and 10 bases, there was a span of 12 bases. Germline CDR1 is SNHLY and CDR2 is FYNNEI. The material for each subset, its genomic DNA, was split evenly across several immunoSEQ plates. Ten immunoSEQ deep assay plates held the unsorted PBMC DNA. The assay was immunoSEQ multiplex PCR, and TCRdb's table has in-frame clones only and misses some. The sample holds about 490,000 clones, more than 75% seen once. Every one of the donors was a Caucasian adult that lived in Nashville, Tennessee. For genomic DNA, unsorted samples relied on around 81 million PBMCs.

The sequencing sample was made of PBMCs. This chain joins TRBV2 and TRBJ2-7; tentatively, D is TRBD2 (5 bases). The receptor's source is a woman aged 40 to 49 in good health. Some clones in this sample may be carry-over from other donors' samples. CDR3: CASPRVIQYF. The CDR3 coding sequence is TGTGCCAGCCCGAGGGTGATTCAGTACTTC. Supplemented by reference TRBV2 and TRBJ2-7, the full variable domain reads EPEVTQTPSHQVTQMGQEVILRCVPISNHLYFYWYRQILGQKVEFLVSFYNNEISEKSEIFDDQFSVERPDGSNFTLKIRSTKLEDSAMYFCASPRVIQYFGPGTRLTVT.